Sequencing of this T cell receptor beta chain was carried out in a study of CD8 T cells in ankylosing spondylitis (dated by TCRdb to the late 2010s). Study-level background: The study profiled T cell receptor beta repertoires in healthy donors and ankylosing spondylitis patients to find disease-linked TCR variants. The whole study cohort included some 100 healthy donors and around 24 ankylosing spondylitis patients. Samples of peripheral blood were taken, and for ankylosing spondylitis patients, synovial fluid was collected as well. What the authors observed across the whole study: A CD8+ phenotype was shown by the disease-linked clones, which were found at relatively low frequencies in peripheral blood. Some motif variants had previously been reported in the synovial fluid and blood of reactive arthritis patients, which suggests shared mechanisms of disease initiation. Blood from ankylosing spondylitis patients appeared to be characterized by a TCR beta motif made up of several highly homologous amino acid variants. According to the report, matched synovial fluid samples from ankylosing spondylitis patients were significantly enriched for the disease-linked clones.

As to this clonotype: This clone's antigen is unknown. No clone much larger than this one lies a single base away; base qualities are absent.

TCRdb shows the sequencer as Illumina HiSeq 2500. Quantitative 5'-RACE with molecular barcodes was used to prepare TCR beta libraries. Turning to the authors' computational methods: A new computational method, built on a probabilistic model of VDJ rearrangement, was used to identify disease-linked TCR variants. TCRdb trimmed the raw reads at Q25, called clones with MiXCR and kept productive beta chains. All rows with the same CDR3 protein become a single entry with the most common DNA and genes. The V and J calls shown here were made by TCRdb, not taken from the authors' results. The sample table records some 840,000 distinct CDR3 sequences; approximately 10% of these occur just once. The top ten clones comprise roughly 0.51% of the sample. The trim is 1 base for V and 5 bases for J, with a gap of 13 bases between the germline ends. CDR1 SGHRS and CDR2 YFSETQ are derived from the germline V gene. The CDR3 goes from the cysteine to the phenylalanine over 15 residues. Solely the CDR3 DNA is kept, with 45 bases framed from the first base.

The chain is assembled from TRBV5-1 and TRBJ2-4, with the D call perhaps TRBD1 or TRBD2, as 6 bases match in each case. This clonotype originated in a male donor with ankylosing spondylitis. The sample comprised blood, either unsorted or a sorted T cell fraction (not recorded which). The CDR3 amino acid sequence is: CASSLFGGGENIQYF. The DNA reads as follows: TGCGCCAGCAGCTTGTTCGGAGGGGGTGAAAACATTCAGTACTTC.